This passage covers 20 T cell receptor beta chains from one sample sequenced in a study of blood T cell repertoires in COVID-19. Libraries were prepared by immunoSEQ multiplex PCR; TCRdb keeps only in-frame clonotypes and omits some of them. The data contain fewer than 100,000 clones, less than 90% of them singletons. Sequenced: peripheral blood. The receptors were gathered from a man aged 60 to 69 with acute or convalescent COVID-19.

J is TRBJ1-1 and V is TRBV7-8, with no clear D. V dropped 1 base and J dropped 0 bases, with 3 bases sitting between them. The V gene's germline CDR1 is SGHVS and CDR2 FQNEAQ. CDR3 length equals 13 residues. The CDR3 DNA follows: TGTGCCAGCAGCTTAGTCTTGAACACTGAAGCTTTCTTT. This translates into CASSLVLNTEAFF.

The rearrangement uses TRBV23-1 and TRBJ2-3; 7 nucleotides line up with TRBD2. TRBV23-1 is an open reading frame whose function is uncertain. This CDR3 has 18 residues. Trimming at V came to 3 bases and at J to 2 bases, leaving 14 bases not matched to a gene. Written as DNA, the CDR3 is TGCGCCAGCAGTCAGATCTTTTGCCTAGCGGATCACACAGATACGCAGTATTTT. It translates to CASSQIFCLADHTDTQYF.

This clone was counted only a few times. The V call is TRBV11-2, the J call TRBJ1-5; TRBD1 matches at 7 bases. CDR1 is SGHAT and CDR2 is FQNNGV in the germline V gene. The ends lost 1 base at V and 1 base at J; junction bases unmatched: 1. The CDR3 extends over 15 amino acids. CDR3: CASSLGTGSNQPQHF. The CDR3 DNA reads TGTGCCAGCAGCTTAGGGACAGGAAGCAATCAGCCCCAGCATTTT.

The V and J genes are TRBV14 and TRBJ1-2; no reliable D call. Germline V gene sequence: CDR1 SGHDN, CDR2 FVKESK. Trimming cost V 0 bases and J 7 bases, with 9 bases left between them. The CDR3 runs to 13 residues. For the CDR3, the DNA is TGTGCCAGCAGCCAAGATCGGCGGTTTGGCTACACCTTC. Encoded protein: CASSQDRRFGYTF.

The rearrangement joins TRBV7-6 to TRBJ2-1, with 8 bases matching TRBD2. The V gene's germline CDR1 is SGHVS and CDR2 FNYEAQ. The CDR3 is made up of 15 amino acids. With V trimmed by 0 bases and J by 9 bases, 7 bases remained unmatched. This CDR3 reads CASSLASSGPSEQFF. The CDR3 DNA follows: TGTGCCAGCAGCTTAGCGTCTAGCGGGCCATCTGAGCAGTTCTTC.

The rearrangement joins TRBV4-1 to TRBJ1-6, with TRBD1 matching 8 bases. The trim removed 8 bases at V and 5 bases at J, leaving 11 bases unmatched. The CDR3 totals 16 residues. Per the germline V gene, CDR1 is MGHRA and CDR2 is YSYEKL. The CDR3 is CASRTGTADHNSPLHF. The CDR3 DNA is TGCGCCAGCCGGACAGGGACCGCCGACCATAATTCACCCCTCCACTTT.

The chain recombines TRBV7-9 with TRBJ1-1; D gene uncertain. Trimming removed 1 base at V and 8 bases at J, with 14 bases between. CDR1 and CDR2 (germline): SEHNR, FQNEAQ (reference sequence). The CDR3 has 14 residues. CDR3 loop: CASSLGELVKEAFF. CDR3 coding DNA: TGTGCCAGCAGCTTAGGGGAGTTAGTCAAAGAAGCTTTCTTT.

The chain combines TRBV2 with TRBJ1-5, with D possibly being TRBD1 (5 bases). The V gene's germline CDR1 is SNHLY and CDR2 FYNNEI. This CDR3 spans 16 amino acids. V was shortened by 2 bases and J by 6 bases, with 17 bases between the two germline ends. CDR3 region: CASSEKRLGGIQPQHF. In DNA, the CDR3 is TGTGCCAGCAGTGAAAAGCGGCTGGGGGGAATTCAGCCCCAGCATTTT.

V is TRBV6-4 and J is TRBJ1-5; D not resolved. CDR3 length equals 13 residues. V lost 5 bases, J lost 4 bases, and 9 bases lay in between. Germline assignment: CDR1 MRHNA and CDR2 SNTAGT. CDR3 nucleotides: TGTGCCAGCAGTCCCTTCTTAAATCAGCCCCAGCATTTT. Protein: CASSPFLNQPQHF.

This clone was counted a few times. V gene TRBV19 combines with J gene TRBJ2-2; TRBD1 might be the D (5 bases). Germline V gene sequence: CDR1 LNHDA, CDR2 SQIVND (reference sequence). The CDR3 runs to 13 residues. The germline V and J ends were trimmed by 4 bases and 6 bases, with 9 bases remaining between them. CDR3 nucleotides: TGTGCCAGTAGTACCGACAGCGCCGGGGAGCTGTTTTTT. This encodes CASSTDSAGELFF.

This clone was counted a single time. This chain joins TRBV5-5 and TRBJ2-5; 9 bases are a match to TRBD1. The CDR3 length is 18 residues. CDR1 and CDR2 (germline): SGHKS, YYEKEE (reference sequence). The V gene end was trimmed by 3 bases and the J gene end by 1 base; junction bases not matched to a gene: 13. The CDR3: CASSSTTGGMRTQETQYF. CDR3 DNA: TGTGCCAGCAGCTCCACGACAGGGGGGATGAGGACCCAAGAGACCCAGTACTTC.

The J gene is TRBJ1-4, the V gene TRBV6-1, with D perhaps TRBD1 (6 bases). The V gene's germline CDR1 is MNHNS and CDR2 SASEGT. This CDR3 contains 16 residues. V was clipped by 1 base and J by 7 bases, with 16 bases between them. The CDR3 coding sequence is TGTGCCAGCAGTGAAGGAAGTCAGGGGACGGGTGAAAAACTGTTTTTT. This gives the protein CASSEGSQGTGEKLFF.

The chain has TRBV30 and TRBJ1-5; D gene unclear. V was trimmed by 0 bases and J by 3 bases, leaving 9 bases between them. CDR3 length: 14 residues. Germline V lookup: CDR1 GTSNPN, CDR2 SVGIG (reference sequence). The CDR3 DNA is TGTGCCTGGAGTGTAGAGGGAGACAATCAGCCCCAGCATTTT. It translates to CAWSVEGDNQPQHF.

The rearrangement links TRBV5-1 to TRBJ2-3; D not resolved. CDR3 length: 14 residues. V was shortened by 5 bases and J by 2 bases, with 12 bases between the two germline ends. The germline CDR1 and CDR2 sequences are SGHRS and YFSETQ. The CDR3 region has the DNA TGCGCCAGCAGGTGGAGCCCCTACACAGATACGCAGTATTTT. Residues: CASRWSPYTDTQYF.

This rearrangement joins TRBV30 to TRBJ2-5; a weak D match, TRBD2 (5 bases). Germline CDR1 reads GTSNPN; CDR2 reads SVGIG (reference sequence). V shed 1 base and J shed 4 bases, with 16 bases lying between them. The CDR3 extends over 15 amino acids. The CDR3 is CAWSGRSPTGETQYF. The CDR3 DNA is TGTGCCTGGAGTGGGAGGAGCCCCACGGGAGAGACCCAGTACTTC.

The chain couples TRBV5-4 to TRBJ2-1, with 16 bases matching TRBD2. The trim removed 4 bases at V and 7 bases at J, leaving 5 bases unmatched. The length of the CDR3 is 16 residues. Germline V gene sequence: CDR1 SGHNT, CDR2 YYREEE (reference sequence). CDR3 amino acids: CASSLGLAGGQNEQFF. The CDR3 coding sequence is TGTGCCAGCAGCCTGGGACTAGCGGGGGGGCAGAATGAGCAGTTCTTC.

The chain employs TRBV11-2 and TRBJ2-5; 8 nucleotides match TRBD2. The CDR3 length is 14 residues. With 7 bases clipped from V and 5 bases from J, the junction kept 9 bases outside the gene matches. In germline, CDR1 is SGHAT, CDR2 FQNNGV. The CDR3 DNA follows: TGTGCCAGCAAGGTCGCGGGGGGAGGCGAGACCCAGTACTTC. Amino acids: CASKVAGGGETQYF. Combining the CDR3 with reference TRBV11-2 and TRBJ2-5 gives the whole variable domain EAGVAQSPRYKIIEKRQSVAFWCNPISGHATLYWYQQILGQGPKLLIQFQNNGVVDDSQLPKDRFSAERLKGVDSTLKIQPAKLEDSAVYLCASKVAGGGETQYFGPGTRLLVL.

The chain joins TRBV6-5 to TRBJ1-6, with 9 bases that match TRBD1. With 6 bases clipped from V and 6 bases from J, the junction kept 3 bases outside the gene matches. The CDR3 has 14 amino acids. CDR1 is MNHEY, CDR2 SVGAGI, per germline. CDR3 residues: CASRLGQGNSPLHF. For the CDR3, the DNA is TGTGCCAGCAGGCTGGGACAGGGTAATTCACCCCTCCACTTT.

The count of this clone is one. The rearrangement uses TRBV11-2 and TRBJ1-3; D not resolved. The CDR3 is made up of 15 amino acids. Trimming took off 1 base at V and 0 bases at J, with 7 bases between the two ends. The V gene's germline CDR1 is SGHAT and CDR2 FQNNGV. The CDR3 loop reads CASSLGGVSGNTIYF. The CDR3 DNA reads TGTGCCAGCAGCTTAGGGGGAGTCTCTGGAAACACCATATATTTT.

The V gene is TRBV30, the J gene TRBJ1-2; 7 bases are shared with TRBD1. After removal of 8 bases from V and 2 bases from J, the junction contained 8 bases not matched to a gene. Germline V lookup: CDR1 GTSNPN, CDR2 SVGIG (reference sequence). The CDR3 loop spans 13 amino acids. CDR3: CAVGQSKNYGYTF. For the CDR3, the DNA is TGTGCCGTGGGACAGAGTAAAAACTATGGCTACACCTTC.